This T cell receptor (beta chain) stems from a study of cytomegalovirus exposure and HLA in healthy donors. CDR1 and CDR2 (germline): MDHEN, SYDVKM. The CDR3 loop spans 16 amino acids. J gave up 3 bases and V 6 bases, and 11 bases lay outside the gene matches. Vbeta (60) and Jbeta (13) primers were used in the PCR. TCRdb's copy holds only in-frame clones and misses some; the assay was immunoSEQ multiplex PCR. The table includes about 160,000 clones, roughly 77% detected once. The clonotype was recovered from a human donor in good health. Sequencing used PBMCs. The gene calls are TRBV28 and TRBJ2-5; 9 bases line up with TRBD1. For the CDR3, the DNA is TGTGCCAGCAGGCCGGGACAGGGAAGAGGCGAAGAGACCCAGTACTTC. Translation: CASRPGQGRGEETQYF.